The rows below give T cell receptor beta chains drawn from one sample of a study of cytomegalovirus exposure and HLA in healthy donors. Some clones are missing from TCRdb's copy, which holds only in-frame ones; the method was immunoSEQ multiplex PCR. Among about 240,000 clones, around 87% were seen once, and the ten largest hold 1% to 1.5%. Sequencing used PBMCs. The receptors were sampled from a woman aged 30 to 39 in good health and CMV-seropositive. The CDR3 runs from the conserved cysteine through the conserved F or W. A D gene is named only where the DNA matches it firmly. The size of a clone is reported for some rows only, either as once, few or many, or as a class for expanded clones.

d_gene: .
abundance: once
j_gene: TRBJ2-3
v_gene: TRBV29-1
CDR3aa: CSVGRKLFTDTQYF
CDR3nt: TGCAGCGTGGGCAGGAAGCTTTTCACAGATACGCAGTATTTT

d_gene: TRBD1
abundance: few
j_gene: TRBJ2-7
v_gene: TRBV4-1
CDR3aa: CASSRGQGYEQYF
CDR3nt: TGCGCCAGCAGCCGGGGACAGGGATACGAGCAGTACTTC

d_gene: .
abundance: .
j_gene: TRBJ2-3
v_gene: TRBV30
CDR3aa: CAWSVQTDTQYF
CDR3nt: TGTGCCTGGAGTGTACAGACAGATACGCAGTATTTT

d_gene: .
abundance: .
j_gene: TRBJ2-7
v_gene: TRBV21-1
CDR3aa: CASVKRAITTYEQYF
CDR3nt: TGTGCCAGCGTTAAGAGGGCGATTACCACCTACGAGCAGTACTTC

d_gene: TRBD2
abundance: .
j_gene: TRBJ2-2
v_gene: TRBV11-3
CDR3aa: CASSYPSGTGTGELFF
CDR3nt: TGTGCCAGCAGCTACCCTAGCGGGACGGGGACCGGGGAGCTGTTTTTT

d_gene: TRBD1
abundance: .
j_gene: TRBJ2-2
v_gene: TRBV19
CDR3aa: CASSTTGGMDTGELFF
CDR3nt: TGTGCCAGTAGTACTACAGGGGGAATGGACACCGGGGAGCTGTTTTTT

d_gene: .
abundance: .
j_gene: TRBJ2-1
v_gene: TRBV10-1
CDR3aa: CASDSGGGPYNEQFF
CDR3nt: TGCGCCAGTGATAGCGGAGGAGGGCCATACAATGAGCAGTTCTTC

d_gene: .
abundance: .
j_gene: TRBJ2-2
v_gene: TRBV5-4
CDR3aa: CASSIPTGTGELFF
CDR3nt: TGTGCCAGCAGCATCCCGACAGGCACCGGGGAGCTGTTTTTT

d_gene: TRBD2
abundance: .
j_gene: TRBJ2-1
v_gene: TRBV5-1
CDR3aa: CASSFGLAGGQDEQFF
CDR3nt: TGCGCCAGCAGCTTCGGACTAGCGGGAGGTCAGGATGAGCAGTTCTTC

d_gene: TRBD2
abundance: .
j_gene: TRBJ2-5
v_gene: TRBV28
CDR3aa: CASRAQYGGFETQYF
CDR3nt: TGTGCCAGCAGAGCCCAATACGGGGGGTTCGAGACCCAGTACTTC

d_gene: TRBD1
abundance: .
j_gene: TRBJ2-7
v_gene: TRBV6-6
CDR3aa: CASETGGSYEQYF
CDR3nt: TGTGCCAGCGAGACAGGGGGCTCCTACGAGCAGTACTTC

d_gene: TRBD1
abundance: .
j_gene: TRBJ1-1
v_gene: TRBV5-1
CDR3aa: CASSATGGETFF
CDR3nt: TGCGCCAGCAGCGCCACAGGGGGCGAAACTTTCTTT

d_gene: TRBD1
abundance: .
j_gene: TRBJ1-1
v_gene: TRBV6-1
CDR3aa: CASPRTGENTEAFF
CDR3nt: TGTGCCAGCCCACGGACAGGGGAGAACACTGAAGCTTTCTTT

d_gene: .
abundance: .
j_gene: TRBJ2-1
v_gene: TRBV27
CDR3aa: CATQPAGAGYYNEQFF
CDR3nt: TGTGCAACTCAACCCGCGGGGGCGGGTTACTACAATGAGCAGTTCTTC

d_gene: TRBD2
abundance: .
j_gene: TRBJ2-7
v_gene: TRBV5-4
CDR3aa: CASSETGTSVYEQYF
CDR3nt: TGTGCCAGCAGCGAAACCGGGACTAGCGTCTACGAGCAGTACTTC

d_gene: .
abundance: .
j_gene: TRBJ2-7
v_gene: TRBV19
CDR3aa: CASSIGGSLPGEQYF
CDR3nt: TGTGCCAGTAGTATAGGTGGCTCTCTCCCGGGGGAGCAGTACTTC

d_gene: TRBD2
abundance: .
j_gene: TRBJ2-1
v_gene: TRBV6-5
CDR3aa: CASSYSNGGRAYEQFF
CDR3nt: TGTGCCAGCAGTTACTCGAATGGCGGGAGGGCGTATGAGCAGTTCTTC

d_gene: .
abundance: .
j_gene: TRBJ1-1
v_gene: TRBV27
CDR3aa: CASSLLGDGALNTEAFF
CDR3nt: TGTGCCAGCAGTTTATTGGGAGACGGAGCCTTGAACACTGAAGCTTTCTTT

d_gene: TRBD1
abundance: .
j_gene: TRBJ2-3
v_gene: TRBV6-1
CDR3aa: CASSAGQGAGDTQYF
CDR3nt: TGTGCCAGCAGTGCCGGACAGGGGGCAGGAGATACGCAGTATTTT

d_gene: TRBD1
abundance: .
j_gene: TRBJ1-2
v_gene: TRBV5-1
CDR3aa: CASSSDRVQGYGYTF
CDR3nt: TGCGCCAGCAGCTCAGACAGGGTGCAAGGCTATGGCTACACCTTC

d_gene: TRBD2
abundance: few
j_gene: TRBJ2-7
v_gene: TRBV28
CDR3aa: CASHRGGSHEQYF
CDR3nt: TGTGCCAGCCATCGGGGGGGGAGTCACGAGCAGTACTTC

d_gene: TRBD2
abundance: once
j_gene: TRBJ2-7
v_gene: TRBV28
CDR3aa: CASSSPSGRYRSPEQYF
CDR3nt: TGTGCCAGCAGCTCCCCTAGCGGGAGGTACCGGTCCCCCGAGCAGTACTTC

d_gene: TRBD2
abundance: .
j_gene: TRBJ2-1
v_gene: TRBV27
CDR3aa: CASSLNGRQYNEQFF
CDR3nt: TGTGCCAGCAGTTTGAACGGGAGGCAGTACAATGAGCAGTTCTTC

d_gene: .
abundance: .
j_gene: TRBJ2-7
v_gene: TRBV27
CDR3aa: CASSFGRTYEQYF
CDR3nt: TGTGCCAGCAGTTTTGGCAGGACCTACGAGCAGTACTTC

d_gene: TRBD1
abundance: .
j_gene: TRBJ2-7
v_gene: TRBV10-3
CDR3aa: CAISDGDSTYEQYF
CDR3nt: TGTGCCATCAGTGACGGGGACAGCACCTACGAGCAGTACTTC

d_gene: .
abundance: .
j_gene: TRBJ2-2
v_gene: TRBV11-2
CDR3aa: CASRPVRNTGELFF
CDR3nt: TGTGCCAGCAGGCCCGTGCGGAACACCGGGGAGCTGTTTTTT

d_gene: TRBD1
abundance: .
j_gene: TRBJ1-1
v_gene: TRBV6-5
CDR3aa: CASSFRDRVTEAFF
CDR3nt: TGTGCCAGCAGTTTCCGGGACAGGGTCACTGAAGCTTTCTTT

d_gene: TRBD1
abundance: .
j_gene: TRBJ2-2
v_gene: TRBV5-1
CDR3aa: CASSWTGDTGELFF
CDR3nt: TGCGCCAGCAGCTGGACAGGGGACACCGGGGAGCTGTTTTTT

d_gene: TRBD1
abundance: .
j_gene: TRBJ2-1
v_gene: TRBV7-2
CDR3aa: CASSLAGTASYNEQFF
CDR3nt: TGTGCCAGCAGCTTAGCAGGGACAGCGTCCTACAATGAGCAGTTCTTC

d_gene: .
abundance: .
j_gene: TRBJ2-2
v_gene: TRBV25-1
CDR3aa: CASQRSHRTGELFF
CDR3nt: TGTGCCAGCCAAAGGAGCCACCGGACCGGGGAGCTGTTTTTT

d_gene: TRBD1
abundance: .
j_gene: TRBJ1-1
v_gene: TRBV5-1
CDR3aa: CASRGETGPTEAFF
CDR3nt: TGCGCCAGCAGAGGCGAGACAGGGCCTACTGAAGCTTTCTTT

d_gene: TRBD2
abundance: .
j_gene: TRBJ2-3
v_gene: TRBV7-9
CDR3aa: CASSLAQLAASTDTQYF
CDR3nt: TGTGCCAGCAGCTTAGCCCAACTAGCGGCTAGCACAGATACGCAGTATTTT

d_gene: TRBD2
abundance: .
j_gene: TRBJ2-1
v_gene: TRBV4-2
CDR3aa: CASSQDPAGVYNEQFF
CDR3nt: TGTGCCAGCAGCCAAGATCCAGCGGGGGTCTACAATGAGCAGTTCTTC

d_gene: .
abundance: .
j_gene: TRBJ1-4
v_gene: TRBV4-1
CDR3aa: CASSRGVGLEKLFF
CDR3nt: TGCGCCAGCAGCCGGGGGGTGGGGTTGGAAAAACTGTTTTTT

d_gene: TRBD2
abundance: .
j_gene: TRBJ2-1
v_gene: TRBV7-3
CDR3aa: CASSLIAGDLHEQFF
CDR3nt: TGTGCCAGCAGCTTAATTGCGGGAGATTTGCATGAGCAGTTCTTC

d_gene: TRBD2
abundance: .
j_gene: TRBJ2-1
v_gene: TRBV27
CDR3aa: CASGRTSNNEQFF
CDR3nt: TGTGCCAGCGGAAGGACTAGTAACAATGAGCAGTTCTTC

d_gene: .
abundance: .
j_gene: TRBJ2-3
v_gene: TRBV27
CDR3aa: CASSKGLGRGDTQYF
CDR3nt: TGTGCCAGCAGTAAAGGCCTCGGGAGAGGAGATACGCAGTATTTT

d_gene: TRBD1
abundance: .
j_gene: TRBJ1-1
v_gene: TRBV27
CDR3aa: CASAGQEPHLAFF
CDR3nt: TGTGCCAGCGCCGGACAGGAACCGCACTTGGCTTTCTTT

d_gene: TRBD1
abundance: .
j_gene: TRBJ1-1
v_gene: TRBV7-9
CDR3aa: CASSLEQGAGGFF
CDR3nt: TGTGCCAGCAGCTTAGAACAAGGGGCAGGGGGGTTCTTT

d_gene: TRBD1
abundance: once
j_gene: TRBJ1-2
v_gene: TRBV14
CDR3aa: CASSQSVRGRQANYGYTF
CDR3nt: TGTGCCAGCAGCCAATCCGTTAGGGGGCGCCAGGCTAACTATGGCTACACCTTC

d_gene: TRBD1
abundance: .
j_gene: TRBJ2-1
v_gene: TRBV5-1
CDR3aa: CASSLGDREGEQFF
CDR3nt: TGCGCCAGCAGCTTGGGGGACAGGGAAGGTGAGCAGTTCTTC

d_gene: .
abundance: few
j_gene: TRBJ2-3
v_gene: TRBV19
CDR3aa: CASSTGTSTDTQYF
CDR3nt: TGTGCCAGTAGTACCGGGACTAGCACAGATACGCAGTATTTT

d_gene: .
abundance: once
j_gene: TRBJ1-1
v_gene: TRBV19
CDR3aa: CASSPKSSRVTEAFF
CDR3nt: TGTGCCAGTAGTCCTAAGTCTTCACGTGTCACTGAAGCTTTCTTT

d_gene: TRBD1
abundance: few
j_gene: TRBJ2-7
v_gene: TRBV27
CDR3aa: CASRRQGSYEQYF
CDR3nt: TGTGCCAGCAGGAGACAGGGGTCCTACGAGCAGTACTTC

d_gene: TRBD1
abundance: .
j_gene: TRBJ2-1
v_gene: TRBV25-1
CDR3aa: CASSKRGGSSYNEQFF
CDR3nt: TGTGCCAGCAGTAAAAGAGGGGGCAGCTCCTACAATGAGCAGTTCTTC

d_gene: .
abundance: few
j_gene: TRBJ2-1
v_gene: TRBV10-3
CDR3aa: CAISGGVDYNEQFF
CDR3nt: TGTGCCATCAGTGGGGGGGTAGACTACAATGAGCAGTTCTTC

d_gene: .
abundance: .
j_gene: TRBJ2-6
v_gene: TRBV5-1
CDR3aa: CASSGELSSGANVLTF
CDR3nt: TGCGCCAGCAGCGGAGAGCTTAGCTCTGGGGCCAACGTCCTGACTTTC

d_gene: .
abundance: once
j_gene: TRBJ2-1
v_gene: TRBV13
CDR3aa: CASSPSWGDEQFF
CDR3nt: TGTGCCAGCAGCCCCAGCTGGGGCGATGAGCAGTTCTTC

d_gene: .
abundance: .
j_gene: TRBJ2-2
v_gene: TRBV19
CDR3aa: CASLGGWNTGELFF
CDR3nt: TGTGCCAGTCTGGGGGGATGGAACACCGGGGAGCTGTTTTTT

d_gene: .
abundance: few
j_gene: TRBJ2-5
v_gene: TRBV19
CDR3aa: CESGCYEETQYF
CDR3nt: TGTGAGTCAGGGTGTTATGAAGAGACCCAGTACTTC

d_gene: .
abundance: .
j_gene: TRBJ1-2
v_gene: TRBV6-5
CDR3aa: CASSPLTELSYGYTF
CDR3nt: TGTGCCAGCAGCCCCTTGACAGAATTAAGCTATGGCTACACCTTC